These 20 T cell receptor beta chains share one sample of origin, sequenced in a study of breast tumors, draining lymph nodes, adjacent tissues. MiXCR, run by TCRdb on the multiplex PCR reads, gives a single entry per CDR3 protein. The data hold tens of thousands of distinct CDR3 sequences, with roughly 24% observed a single time. The sequenced sample consisted of breast tumor tissue. These receptors all stem from a female donor with breast cancer. Some clones in this sample may be carry-over from other donors' samples.

This clonotype showed up many times. The rearrangement uses TRBV11-3 and TRBJ2-7, with D tentatively TRBD1 (6 bases). This CDR3 has 13 residues. The germline V gene has CDR1 SGHNT and CDR2 YENEEA. Trimming shortened V by 5 bases and J by 1 base, and 9 bases separated the two germline ends. This chain's CDR3 is CASSDGQSYEQYF. The DNA for the CDR3 is TGTGCCAGCAGCGACGGACAGTCCTACGAGCAGTACTTC.

This clonotype appeared many times. The chain recombines TRBV19 with TRBJ2-7; either TRBD1 or TRBD2 may supply D (5 bases each). Germline V CDR1 and CDR2: LNHDA, SQIVND (reference sequence). V lost 3 bases and J 0 bases, leaving 12 bases between the germline ends. CDR3 length: 15 residues. Here the CDR3 DNA reads TGTGCCAGTAGTATTGGGCCAGGGAGCTCCTACGAGCAGTACTTC. Residues: CASSIGPGSSYEQYF.

By share of the sample, this clonotype is medium-sized. The rearrangement joins TRBV4-2 to TRBJ2-7; D might be TRBD1 or TRBD2, each matching 5 bases. The CDR3 totals 15 residues. Germline values: CDR1 LGHNA, CDR2 YNFKEQ. The V and J ends lost 1 base and 2 bases respectively, with 12 bases between them. The CDR3 DNA reads TGTGCCAGCAGCCAAGGCCAACTAGGGGCCTACGAGCAGTACTTC. Translating gives CASSQGQLGAYEQYF.

The chain couples TRBV10-2 to TRBJ2-3, with D unclear. In germline, CDR1 is WSHSY, CDR2 SAAADI. The CDR3 covers 14 residues. V lost 8 bases, J lost 2 bases, and 14 bases lay in between. The CDR3 nucleotides are TGCGCCAGCTCTAAAAGAACCTCCACAGATACGCAGTATTTT. This sequence encodes CASSKRTSTDTQYF.

There are a few counts of this clonotype. A read error is likely, as this CDR3 ends without the conserved phenylalanine or tryptophan. The chain carries TRBV6-1 and TRBJ1-5, with 7 positions matching TRBD1. This CDR3 is 16 amino acids long. Germline V gene lookup returns CDR1 MNHNS and CDR2 SASEGT. J gave up 0 bases and V 5 bases, and 7 bases lay outside the gene matches. DNA for the CDR3: TGTGCCAGCAGTACTTACAGGGGAAATAGCAATCAGCCCCAGCATCTT. Protein sequence: CASSTYRGNSNQPQHL.

This clonotype was observed a handful of times. Here the CDR3 omits its conserved ending phenylalanine or tryptophan, so a read error is the likely source. The chain combines TRBV18 with TRBJ1-2; TRBD1 is a possible D gene (5 bases). In germline, CDR1 is KGHSH, CDR2 LQKENI. CDR3 length equals 13 residues. V lost 4 bases and J 2 bases, leaving 8 bases between the germline ends. CDR3 residues: CASSQTENYGYTL. In nucleotides, the CDR3 is TGTGCCAGCTCACAGACAGAGAACTATGGCTACACCCTC.

This clonotype came up many times. The V gene is TRBV27, the J gene TRBJ2-7; D ambiguous. Trimming left V 2 bases short and J 3 bases short, with 8 bases between. The germline V gene encodes CDR1 MNHEY and CDR2 SMNVEV (reference sequence). The CDR3 runs to 13 residues. This chain's CDR3 is CASSLSWNYEQYF. The CDR3 DNA is TGTGCCAGCAGTTTAAGCTGGAACTACGAGCAGTACTTC.

Many counts were recorded for this clonotype. The rearrangement links TRBV7-8 to TRBJ1-6; D gene ambiguous. Trimming cost V 6 bases and J 5 bases, with 11 bases left between them. From germline, CDR1 is SGHVS and CDR2 FQNEAQ. This CDR3 has 14 residues. The CDR3 sequence: CASRLAQDNSPLHF. CDR3 bases: TGTGCCAGCAGATTGGCACAAGATAATTCACCCCTCCACTTT.

This clonotype was recorded at least ten times. J is TRBJ1-6 and V is TRBV12-3 or TRBV12-4, with 12 bases matching TRBD1. The CDR3 loop spans 17 amino acids. V gave up 6 bases and J gave up 10 bases; unmatched junction bases: 13. The CDR3: CASRPGQGAAVRSPLHF. For the CDR3, the DNA is TGTGCCAGCAGGCCGGGACAGGGGGCAGCGGTTCGGTCACCCCTCCACTTT.

V usage is TRBV6-1 and J usage is TRBJ1-5; D perhaps matches TRBD1 (6 bases). The CDR3 loop spans 16 amino acids. The ends were cut back, 6 bases at V and 2 bases at J, with 17 bases in the middle. Per the germline V gene, CDR1 is MNHNS and CDR2 is SASEGT. This CDR3 is CASSRSGAEGNQPQHF. DNA for the CDR3: TGTGCCAGCAGCCGCTCAGGGGCCGAGGGCAATCAGCCCCAGCATTTT.

This clonotype occurred many times. The chain carries TRBV5-8 and TRBJ1-2; the D gene is possibly TRBD1 (5 bases). Germline V gene sequence: CDR1 SGHTS, CDR2 YDEGEE. The CDR3 runs 14 residues. Trimming stripped 2 bases from V and 8 bases from J, with 16 bases between. In DNA, the CDR3 is TGTGCCAGCAGCTTCCGGGACGGATATAGGGGCTACACCTTC. Protein sequence: CASSFRDGYRGYTF.

With respect to this clonotype: A much larger clone differs by one base, so this may be a read error. The chain recombines TRBV7-7 with TRBJ2-5, with a tentative D call TRBD2 (6 bases). The CDR3 is made up of 14 amino acids. Germline-derived CDR1 and CDR2 are SSHAT and FNYEAQ (reference sequence). The CDR3 is CASSPTAGHETRYF. DNA of the CDR3: TGTGCCAGCAGCCCGACCGCGGGGCACGAGACCCGGTACTTC.

Details on this clonotype: The conserved final phenylalanine or tryptophan is absent from the CDR3, which likely points to a read error. J is TRBJ1-2 and V is TRBV19; D call uncertain. Germline V gene sequence: CDR1 LNHDA, CDR2 SQIVND (reference sequence). CDR3 size: 11 residues. The CDR3 is CASSTEYGYTS. DNA for the CDR3: TGCGCCAGTAGTACGGAATATGGCTACACCTCC.

This clonotype was picked up many times. The CDR3 protein is CAPAGTVVSPLHF. DNA for the CDR3: TGCGCCCCCGCCGGGACAGTCGTTTCACCCCTCCACTTT. This chain links TRBV20-1 with TRBJ1-6; 7 positions agree with TRBD1. This CDR3 has 13 amino acids. Germline CDR1 is DFQATT and CDR2 is SNEGSKA (reference sequence).

This clonotype occurred many times. The chain links TRBV2 to TRBJ2-7; D gene uncertain. The germline V gene encodes CDR1 SNHLY and CDR2 FYNNEI. V gave up 6 bases and J gave up 0 bases, with 6 bases separating them. The CDR3 has 12 residues. The DNA of the CDR3 is TGTGCCAGCAGGGGTGGCTCCTACGAGCAGTACTTC. This translates into CASRGGSYEQYF. Combining the CDR3 with reference TRBV2 and TRBJ2-7 gives the whole variable domain EPEVTQTPSHQVTQMGQEVILRCVPISNHLYFYWYRQILGQKVEFLVSFYNNEISEKSEIFDDQFSVERPDGSNFTLKIRSTKLEDSAMYFCASRGGSYEQYFGPGTRLTVT.

This clonotype was seen repeatedly, ten times or more. The chain links TRBV20-1 to TRBJ2-3; D not certain. Trimming took 3 bases from V and 3 from J, leaving 4 bases between them. The CDR3 loop spans 11 amino acids. Looked up from germline, CDR1 is DFQATT and CDR2 is SNEGSKA (reference sequence). The CDR3 DNA reads TGCAGTGCTAGGAAGACAGATACGCAGTATTTT. Protein: CSARKTDTQYF.

V and J are TRBV20-1 and TRBJ2-7, with TRBD2 identical over 12 bases. The CDR3 totals 19 residues. With 5 bases clipped from V and 3 bases from J, the junction kept 20 bases outside the gene matches. The V gene's germline CDR1 is DFQATT and CDR2 SNEGSKA (reference sequence). CDR3 in amino acids: CSAGGSGTDGLAGFYEQYF. CDR3 coding DNA: TGCAGTGCTGGAGGCTCCGGGACAGACGGACTAGCGGGGTTCTACGAGCAGTACTTC.

Ten or more counts support this clonotype. The rearrangement joins TRBV25-1 to TRBJ2-2; 10 nucleotides align to TRBD1. Looked up from germline, CDR1 is MGHDK and CDR2 is SYGVNS. V shed 9 bases, J shed 5 bases, and the junction held 6 bases outside the gene matches. CDR3 length equals 14 residues. The CDR3: CARRDRGRTGELFF. The CDR3, as DNA: TGTGCCAGGAGAGACAGGGGGCGGACCGGGGAGCTGTTTTTT.

Concerning this clonotype itself: This may be a read error: a much more frequent sequence differs by one nucleotide. The rearrangement uses TRBV15 and TRBJ1-6, with D uncertain. Per germline, CDR1 LNHNV and CDR2 YYDKDF (reference sequence). CDR3 length equals 12 residues. DNA of the CDR3: TGTGCCACCAGCAGAGCATATTCACCCCCCCACTTT. Translating gives CATSRAYSPPHF.

As to this clonotype: It may be a read error: a sequence one base away is much more abundant. The chain links TRBV19 to TRBJ2-3, with D maybe TRBD1 (5 bases). The V end was cut by 5 bases, the J end by 0 bases, with 9 bases between. The CDR3 sequence is 14 residues long. The germline CDR1 and CDR2 sequences are LNHDA and SQIVND (reference sequence). The CDR3 coding sequence is TGTGCCAGTAGTCGGAACAGGAGCACAGATACGCAGTATTTT. Its protein is CASSRNRSTDTQYF. The complete variable domain, with remaining parts taken from reference TRBV19 and TRBJ2-3, reads DGGITQSPKYLFRKEGQNVTLSCEQNLNHDAMYWYRQDPGQGLRLIYYSQIVNDFQKGDIAEGYSVSREKKESFPLTVTSAQKNPTAFYLCASSRNRSTDTQYFGPGTRLTVL.